These 18 T cell receptor beta chains originate from one sample sequenced in a study of beta chain features in type 1 diabetes. Study conclusions and caveats: Shortening of TCRB CDR3s, moderate but significant, appeared in all four CD4+ subsets of Type 1 diabetes patients.

The antigens of these receptors remain unknown. cDNA synthesis used the whole RNA isolate, giving expressed TCRB sequences. The assay was immunoSEQ multiplex PCR, and TCRdb's table has in-frame clones only and misses some. The sample carries around 300,000 clones, 15% recorded once. The material sequenced was naive CD4+ T cells from blood. These receptors were taken from a man aged 18 to 35 with type 1 diabetes.

The sample holds a few counts of this clone. The chain employs TRBV28 and TRBJ2-7, with 7 bases identical to TRBD1. This CDR3 spans 13 amino acids. Unmatched junction bases numbered 0, after V lost 2 bases and J lost 2 bases. Germline CDR1 MDHEN, CDR2 SYDVKM. This CDR3 reads CASSLDRAYEQYF. The CDR3 DNA is TGTGCCAGCAGTTTAGACAGGGCCTACGAGCAGTACTTC. The complete variable domain, with remaining parts taken from reference TRBV28 and TRBJ2-7, reads DVKVTQSSRYLVKRTGEKVFLECVQDMDHENMFWYRQDPGLGLRLIYFSYDVKMKEKGDIPEGYSVSREKKERFSLILESASTNQTSMYLCASSLDRAYEQYFGPGTRLTVT.

This clone has more than one count but fewer than ten. This chain connects TRBV30 to TRBJ1-5; a weak D match, TRBD1 (5 bases). Trimming cost V 3 bases and J 7 bases, with 19 bases left between them. Germline V gene sequence: CDR1 GTSNPN, CDR2 SVGIG (reference sequence). The CDR3 spans 15 residues. CDR3 in DNA: TGTGCCTGGAGCGTCGATACCAGGGCCTGGCAGCCCCAGCATTTT. Residues: CAWSVDTRAWQPQHF.

The chain has TRBV5-1 and TRBJ2-3; TRBD2 is a possible D gene (6 bases). V lost 4 bases to trimming and J lost 1 base, with 7 bases between them. CDR3 length equals 13 residues. The germline gives CDR1 SGHRS, CDR2 YFSETQ. For the CDR3, the DNA is TGCGCCAGCAGCCCGGGAGGCACAGATACGCAGTATTTT. It encodes CASSPGGTDTQYF.

The genes are TRBV4-3 and TRBJ1-1; no firm D call. The CDR3 totals 15 residues. V was trimmed by 1 base and J by 1 base, leaving 10 bases between them. CDR1 and CDR2 from the germline V gene are LGHNA and YSLEER. The CDR3 reads CASSQVYSRNTEAFF. The DNA for the CDR3 is TGCGCCAGCAGCCAAGTTTACAGTAGGAACACTGAAGCTTTCTTT.

V gene TRBV5-1 combines with J gene TRBJ2-2; possibly TRBD2 for D (5 bases). CDR3 length equals 15 residues. V was pared by 0 bases and J by 6 bases, with 12 bases between. Germline V lookup: CDR1 SGHRS, CDR2 YFSETQ. The CDR3 DNA reads TGCGCCAGCAGCTTGGACCGGGGAGTCCCCGGGGAGCTGTTTTTT. This gives the protein CASSLDRGVPGELFF.

A few counts support this clone. This sequence joins TRBV6-5 and TRBJ2-1, with D perhaps matching TRBD2 (6 bases). This CDR3 comprises 15 residues. Germline V gene lookup returns CDR1 MNHEY and CDR2 SVGAGI. V lost 2 bases and J lost 4, with 12 bases in between. The CDR3 sequence is CASSYELGGYNEQFF. In nucleotides, the CDR3 is TGTGCCAGCAGTTACGAGCTCGGGGGATACAATGAGCAGTTCTTC.

This clone was observed a handful of times. CDR3 region: CASSLAEATDTQYF. The CDR3 nucleotides read TGCGCCAGCAGCTTGGCTGAGGCCACAGATACGCAGTATTTT. The chain combines TRBV5-1 with TRBJ2-3; D call uncertain. With 0 bases removed from V and 2 bases from J, the gap between germline ends came to 7 bases. Germline assignment: CDR1 SGHRS and CDR2 YFSETQ. The length of the CDR3 is 14 residues.

This rearrangement joins TRBV6-5 to TRBJ1-1; D is uncertain. Trimming took 5 bases from V and 1 from J, leaving 14 bases between them. Looked up from germline, CDR1 is MNHEY and CDR2 is SVGAGI. CDR3 length equals 15 residues. CDR3 nucleotide sequence: TGTGCCAGCAGTCACGGGATTCAAACGAACACTGAAGCTTTCTTT. This codes for CASSHGIQTNTEAFF.

This chain uses TRBV28 with TRBJ1-4; maybe TRBD1 (5 bases). The germline gives CDR1 MDHEN, CDR2 SYDVKM. Trimming pared 3 bases from V and 5 bases from J, leaving 13 bases between. The CDR3 is 15 residues long. The CDR3 DNA reads as TGTGCCAGCAGTTTTTCTCCAGGGATAAATGAAAAACTGTTTTTT. Protein: CASSFSPGINEKLFF.

This clone showed up just a few times. This rearrangement joins TRBV4-3 to TRBJ1-6; 7 positions match TRBD1. This CDR3 is built from 16 residues. With 2 bases clipped from V and 5 bases from J, the junction kept 6 bases outside the gene matches. Germline loops: CDR1 LGHNA, CDR2 YSLEER. CDR3 nucleotide sequence: TGCGCCAGCAGCCAAAGTGACAGGGTCGATAATTCACCCCTCCACTTT. This encodes CASSQSDRVDNSPLHF.

This clone came up a few times. The J gene is TRBJ1-2, the V gene TRBV6-5; D may be TRBD1 (6 bases). CDR1 is MNHEY, CDR2 SVGAGI, per germline. Between the trimmed V and J ends, which lost 5 bases and 0 bases, there was a span of 13 bases. The CDR3 runs to 15 residues. CDR3 sequence: CASSGGHNTNYGYTF. DNA of the CDR3: TGTGCCAGCAGTGGGGGACACAACACTAACTATGGCTACACCTTC.

This clone occurred a few times. This CDR3 reads CASSFLAASSTDTQYF. The DNA for the CDR3 is TGTGCCAGCAGCTTTCTAGCGGCCTCTAGCACAGATACGCAGTATTTT. The chain has TRBV7-9 and TRBJ2-3; 7 nucleotides match TRBD2. The germline V gene encodes CDR1 SEHNR and CDR2 FQNEAQ (reference sequence). V dropped 3 bases and J dropped 0; count of bases not matched to a gene: 6. The CDR3 has 16 residues.

The rearrangement joins TRBV28 to TRBJ2-1; D gene ambiguous. V was cut by 0 bases and J by 8 bases, with 5 bases left in between. CDR3 length: 12 amino acids. Germline CDR1 and CDR2: MDHEN and SYDVKM. This CDR3 reads CASSLWGDEQFF. In DNA form, the CDR3 reads TGTGCCAGCAGTTTATGGGGCGATGAGCAGTTCTTC.

V usage is TRBV6-6 and J usage is TRBJ2-5; tentatively, D is TRBD1 (6 bases). V lost 2 bases, J lost 1 base, and 8 bases lay in between. The germline CDR1 and CDR2 sequences are MNHNY and SVGAGI (reference sequence). This CDR3 has 14 residues. Here the CDR3 DNA reads TGTGCCAGCAGTTACGGACAGTCCCAAGAGACCCAGTACTTC. This codes for CASSYGQSQETQYF.

The J gene is TRBJ2-1, the V gene TRBV11-2, with 7 bases fitting TRBD2. V lost 2 bases, J lost 6 bases, and 7 bases stayed unmatched. The CDR3 has 15 residues. Germline CDR1 is SGHAT and CDR2 is FQNNGV. The CDR3 coding sequence is TGTGCCAGCAGCTTACGTCGGGGGGTAGGCAATGAGCAGTTCTTC. Protein: CASSLRRGVGNEQFF.

This clone appeared a few times. The J gene is TRBJ2-1, the V gene TRBV19; TRBD1 might be the D (6 bases). Germline V CDR1 and CDR2: LNHDA, SQIVND (reference sequence). With 5 bases removed from V and 10 bases from J, the gap between germline ends came to 15 bases. CDR3 size: 13 residues. CDR3 in amino acids: CASSERARGEQFF. CDR3 sequence (DNA): TGTGCCAGTAGTGAACGGGCAAGGGGGGAGCAGTTCTTC.

This clone was observed a few times. The chain joins TRBV10-3 to TRBJ2-5, with D possibly being TRBD2 (5 bases). Germline lookup yields CDR1 ENHRY and CDR2 SYGVKD. Trimming removed 1 base at V and 3 bases at J, with 6 bases between. The CDR3 has 13 residues. The CDR3 region is CAISELREETQYF. CDR3 nucleotide sequence: TGTGCCATCAGTGAGTTGAGGGAAGAGACCCAGTACTTC.

This clone was observed a handful of times. The junction departs from germline at one end; a sequencing error may be responsible. The chain recombines TRBV30 with TRBJ2-7, with TRBD1 identical over 8 bases. The V gene's germline CDR1 is GTSNPN and CDR2 SVGIG (reference sequence). The CDR3 has 13 amino acids. CDR3: CAWSVGQGGTGDF. CDR3 DNA: TGTGCCTGGAGTGTGGGGCAAGGGGGGACAGGCGACTTC.